This T cell receptor (beta chain) was sequenced in a study of CD8+ T cells in alopecia areata. The CDR3 is made up of 14 amino acids. Per germline, CDR1 SGHVS and CDR2 FQNEAQ. V was trimmed by 5 bases and J by 2 bases, leaving 12 bases between them. Treatment denoted: oral pan-JAK inhibitor, 5-10 mg twice daily. Specimens obtained from alopecia areata patients comprised lesional scalp punch biopsies and peripheral blood. After isolation, RNA underwent reverse transcription to generate cDNA as the sequencing template. Assay: immunoSEQ multiplex PCR; the TCRdb copy retains only in-frame clones and omits some. The repertoire holds about 110,000 clones, roughly three fifths seen once, with about 3.2% in the top ten. This clone has only a few counts.

The sequence was collected from a human donor with alopecia areata. Sequencing used CD4+ T cells sorted from blood, obtained at week 24, from a patient treated with tofacitinib. J is TRBJ1-1 and V is TRBV7-8; D uncertain. The CDR3 DNA reads TGTGCCAGCAGCCCAGGTTTGGCCAACACTGAAGCTTTCTTT. Translated: CASSPGLANTEAFF.